This TCR beta chain stems from a study of T cells in Graves' hyperthyroidism and ophthalmopathy. CDR3 length equals 15 residues. Between the trimmed V and J ends, which lost 2 bases and 1 base, there was a span of 15 bases. Per germline, CDR1 SQVTM and CDR2 ANQGSEA. RNA transcripts provided the source from which TCR beta CDR3 regions were amplified. The HTBI primer set served for first-round RT-PCR of the TCR CDR3. TCRdb called the multiplex PCR reads again in MiXCR, with one record for every CDR3 protein. This table has roughly 350,000 distinct CDR3 sequences, around 14% appearing once. Graves' hyperthyroidism was deemed stable given no ophthalmopathy progression within 18 months. Uncontrolled infection, other autoimmune disease, pregnancy or lactation led to exclusion. The PBMCs had their origin in about 9.7 ml of fresh peripheral blood. A remark on this clonotype: Without the conserved terminal phenylalanine or tryptophan, this CDR3 likely stems from a read error.

The sequence derives from a woman aged 25 to 45 with Graves' hyperthyroidism. Sequencing was done on a sample of blood. The gene calls are TRBV29-1 and TRBJ2-7; D is unresolved. The CDR3 loop is CSVERRSDGSYEQYL. The CDR3, as DNA: TGCAGCGTTGAAAGGAGATCGGACGGGTCCTACGAGCAGTACCTC.